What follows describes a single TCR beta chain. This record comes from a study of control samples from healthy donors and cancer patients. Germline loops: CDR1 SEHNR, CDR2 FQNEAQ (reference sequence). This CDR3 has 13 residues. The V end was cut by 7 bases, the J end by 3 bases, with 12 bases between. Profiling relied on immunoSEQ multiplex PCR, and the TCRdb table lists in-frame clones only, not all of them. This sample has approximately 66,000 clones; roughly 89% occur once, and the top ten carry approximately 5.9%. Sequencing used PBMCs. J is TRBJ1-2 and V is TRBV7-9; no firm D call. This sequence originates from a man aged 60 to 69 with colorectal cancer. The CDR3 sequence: CASTPSGYYGYTF. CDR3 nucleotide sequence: TGTGCCAGCACCCCCTCGGGATACTATGGCTACACCTTC.